One sample yielded the 27 T cell receptor beta chains listed below, sequenced in a study of Ad26.COV2.S vaccination and SARS-CoV-2 variants. Produced via immunoSEQ multiplex PCR; TCRdb's table is partial and in-frame only. This sample yields under 150,000 clones, of which roughly 89% are seen a single time; 5% belongs to the top ten. Here the sequenced sample was peripheral blood, taken after recovery from COVID-19. All receptors derive from a human donor who had recovered from COVID-19.

The rearrangement uses TRBV7-9 and TRBJ2-1; no clear D gene. Germline values: CDR1 SEHNR, CDR2 FQNEAQ (reference sequence). CDR3 length equals 13 residues. The ends were cut back, 1 base at V and 8 bases at J, with 9 bases in the middle. The CDR3: CASSLGVGDEQFF. CDR3 DNA sequence: TGTGCCAGCAGCTTAGGAGTGGGCGATGAGCAGTTCTTC.

This clone was observed once. The rearrangement joins TRBV7-2 to TRBJ1-6; unclear D gene. The length of the CDR3 is 15 residues. Germline V gene sequence: CDR1 SGHTA, CDR2 FQGNSA. The ends were cut back, 5 bases at V and 3 bases at J, with 11 bases in the middle. The CDR3 reads CASSRDGDYNSPLHF. The DNA for the CDR3 is TGTGCCAGCAGCCGCGACGGAGACTATAATTCACCCCTCCACTTT.

A single count supports this clone. The CDR3 region has the DNA TGTGCCAGCAGTGGCCAGGGGGCTGGGGCCAACGTCCTGACTTTC. This translates into CASSGQGAGANVLTF. The rearrangement uses TRBV25-1 and TRBJ2-6; 7 bases align to TRBD1. Germline V gives CDR1 MGHDK, CDR2 SYGVNS. The CDR3 spans 15 residues. Trimming removed 4 bases from V and 2 bases from J; junction bases left unmatched: 2.

J is TRBJ1-2 and V is TRBV5-8; D gene ambiguous. There are 18 residues in the CDR3. Germline CDR1 SGHTS, CDR2 YDEGEE. The V gene lost 0 bases and the J gene lost 5 bases, with 23 bases spanning the gap. The CDR3 region has the DNA TGTGCCAGCAGCTTGGACACGGCAGCAACCCTTAACCCTTATGGCTACACCTTC. Translated: CASSLDTAATLNPYGYTF.

V usage is TRBV5-1 and J usage is TRBJ2-1, with 7 nucleotides matching TRBD2. The CDR3 is 18 amino acids. Per the germline V gene, CDR1 is SGHRS and CDR2 is YFSETQ. J was trimmed by 8 bases and V by 0 bases; bases with no gene match: 17. The CDR3 region is CASSLGSLAFREVHEQFF. The CDR3 nucleotides are TGCGCCAGCAGCTTGGGTTCTTTAGCTTTTCGGGAGGTCCATGAGCAGTTCTTC.

V and J are TRBV14 and TRBJ2-1, with a possible D match to TRBD2 (6 bases). Germline loops: CDR1 SGHDN, CDR2 FVKESK. There are 13 residues in the CDR3. Trimming took off 4 bases at V and 7 bases at J, with 11 bases between the two ends. The CDR3 spells CASSPRLGNEQFF. In DNA form, the CDR3 reads TGTGCCAGCAGCCCCAGACTAGGGAATGAGCAGTTCTTC.

This chain uses TRBV27 with TRBJ2-7; 10 nucleotides match TRBD2. The CDR3 runs 15 residues. The germline V gene has CDR1 MNHEY and CDR2 SMNVEV (reference sequence). V gave up 4 bases and J gave up 3 bases; unmatched junction bases: 6. The CDR3 DNA sequence: TGTGCCAGCAGTTGGGTAGCGGGGGGTGGCTACGAGCAGTACTTC. Encoded protein: CASSWVAGGGYEQYF.

This clone occurred once. This chain links TRBV28 with TRBJ1-1; no firm D call. The CDR3 consists of 14 residues. Germline loops: CDR1 MDHEN, CDR2 SYDVKM. Trimming removed 4 bases from V and 8 bases from J, with 17 bases in between. The CDR3 DNA reads as TGTGCCAGCAGTTCCTTCGCTCGGGCCGAAGAAGCTTTCTTT. Translation: CASSSFARAEEAFF.

The chain couples TRBV6-4 to TRBJ2-2; 8 bases align to TRBD1. Germline V gives CDR1 MRHNA, CDR2 SNTAGT. With 5 bases clipped from V and 5 bases from J, the junction kept 7 bases outside the gene matches. CDR3 length: 15 residues. CDR3 in amino acids: CASSIDRGRTGELFF. CDR3 nucleotide sequence: TGTGCCAGCAGTATCGACAGGGGTCGAACCGGGGAGCTGTTTTTT.

The chain uses TRBV19 and TRBJ1-3, with D unclear. The CDR3 consists of 14 residues. CDR1 and CDR2 from the germline V gene are LNHDA and SQIVND (reference sequence). V shed 4 bases and J shed 0 bases, with 7 bases lying between them. The CDR3 reads CASSTFSSGNTIYF. Here the CDR3 DNA reads TGTGCCAGTAGTACGTTCTCCTCTGGAAACACCATATATTTT.

The rearrangement links TRBV28 to TRBJ2-7; no definite D call. V was pared by 2 bases and J by 5 bases, with 10 bases between. CDR3 size: 13 residues. In germline, CDR1 is MDHEN, CDR2 SYDVKM. CDR3 sequence reads: CASSLDRVDEQYF. In DNA, the CDR3 is TGTGCCAGCAGTTTAGACCGGGTGGACGAGCAGTACTTC.

This sequence joins TRBV3-1 (or the pseudogene TRBV3-2) and TRBJ1-2, with D tentatively TRBD1 (5 bases). Germline CDR1 and CDR2: LGHDT and YNNKEL (reference sequence). The CDR3 is 15 residues long. The germline V and J ends were trimmed by 0 bases and 6 bases, with 14 bases remaining between them. The CDR3 coding sequence is TGTGCCAGCAGCCAAGACCCGACAGATCGGAATGGCTACACCTTC. Translation gives CASSQDPTDRNGYTF.

The chain carries TRBV28 and TRBJ1-2; D remains ambiguous. The CDR3 has 11 residues. Germline CDR1 is MDHEN and CDR2 is SYDVKM. The CDR3 DNA reads as TGTGCGGCGACTGATGGGTATGGCTACACCTTC. This sequence encodes CAATDGYGYTF.

V gene TRBV19 combines with J gene TRBJ1-2; possible D gene TRBD1, 6 bases. This CDR3 comprises 19 residues. Looked up from germline, CDR1 is LNHDA and CDR2 is SQIVND (reference sequence). V gave up 5 bases and J gave up 5 bases, with 30 bases separating them. In nucleotides, the CDR3 is TGTGCCAGTAGTCCGAGAGGGGGGGCGCAAAGACTATCCCCGTATGGCTACACCTTC. This encodes CASSPRGGAQRLSPYGYTF.

The chain links TRBV19 to TRBJ1-3, with a tentative D call TRBD1 (5 bases). Trimming removed 4 bases from V and 4 bases from J, with 8 bases in between. CDR3 length equals 13 residues. The V gene's germline CDR1 is LNHDA and CDR2 SQIVND (reference sequence). Written as DNA, the CDR3 is TGTGCCAGTAGTAGGGGACGCGGAAACACCATATATTTT. It encodes CASSRGRGNTIYF.

This clone has a single count. J is TRBJ1-5 and V is TRBV27; no firm D call. From germline, CDR1 is MNHEY and CDR2 SMNVEV (reference sequence). The CDR3 is 18 amino acids. V was pared by 5 bases and J by 6 bases, with 26 bases between. This CDR3 is CASSPLYAREGAGQPQHF. CDR3 nucleotides: TGTGCCAGCAGTCCCTTATACGCCCGTGAGGGTGCAGGTCAGCCCCAGCATTTT.

The V call is TRBV30, the J call TRBJ1-1; D remains ambiguous. The V gene lost 2 bases and the J gene lost 0 bases, with 7 bases spanning the gap. The CDR3 has 13 amino acids. In germline, CDR1 is GTSNPN, CDR2 SVGIG (reference sequence). CDR3 DNA: TGTGCCTGGAGTTCCGGGATGAACACTGAAGCTTTCTTT. Encoded protein: CAWSSGMNTEAFF. Variable domain in full (rest from reference TRBV30 and TRBJ1-1): SQTIHQWPATLVQPVGSPLSLECTVEGTSNPNLYWYRQAAGRGLQLLFYSVGIGQISSEVPQNLSASRPQDRQFILSSKKLLLSDSGFYLCAWSSGMNTEAFFGQGTRLTVV.

The chain combines TRBV5-1 with TRBJ1-2; D not resolved. The germline gives CDR1 SGHRS, CDR2 YFSETQ. Trimming cost V 4 bases and J 0 bases, with 7 bases left between them. The CDR3 totals 13 residues. CDR3 loop: CASSTGTNYGYTF. As DNA, the CDR3 is TGCGCCAGCAGCACCGGGACTAACTATGGCTACACCTTC.

The rearrangement links TRBV28 to TRBJ1-5, with D perhaps TRBD1 (5 bases). Germline-derived CDR1 and CDR2 are MDHEN and SYDVKM. This CDR3 has 16 amino acids. The germline V and J ends were trimmed by 6 bases and 2 bases, with 17 bases remaining between them. CDR3 in amino acids: CASSRQIRVGNQPQHF. The CDR3 region has the DNA TGTGCCAGCAGCCGACAGATCAGGGTGGGCAATCAGCCCCAGCATTTT.

The V and J genes are TRBV10-2 and TRBJ2-7; the match to TRBD2 covers 7 bases. Germline CDR1 WSHSY, CDR2 SAAADI. This CDR3 spans 10 amino acids. V shed 8 bases, J shed 6 bases, and the junction held 1 base outside the gene matches. The CDR3 DNA is TGCGCCAGCGGGGGGGGCGAGCAGTACTTC. Translating gives CASGGGEQYF.

The J gene is TRBJ2-1, the V gene TRBV14; D might be TRBD2 (6 bases). The CDR3 is 16 amino acids. Trimming cost V 6 bases and J 4 bases, with 19 bases left between them. Per the germline V gene, CDR1 is SGHDN and CDR2 is FVKESK. The CDR3 nucleotides are TGTGCCAGCAGAAAAACCGGGACTGAAGGATACAATGAGCAGTTCTTC. It translates to CASRKTGTEGYNEQFF.

This clone appeared once. The chain carries TRBV5-8 and TRBJ2-7; D not resolved. Germline V gene lookup returns CDR1 SGHTS and CDR2 YDEGEE. CDR3 length: 14 residues. The V gene lost 0 bases and the J gene lost 3 bases, with 10 bases spanning the gap. The CDR3 spells CASSLGQNFYEQYF. In DNA, the CDR3 is TGTGCCAGCAGCTTGGGGCAGAACTTCTACGAGCAGTACTTC.

V gene TRBV7-2 combines with J gene TRBJ2-1; the D gene is possibly TRBD2 (6 bases). Trimming removed 5 bases from V and 10 bases from J, with 18 bases in between. Germline values: CDR1 SGHTA, CDR2 FQGNSA. CDR3 length: 14 amino acids. The CDR3 sequence is CASSQRDSSREQFF. Written as DNA, the CDR3 is TGTGCCAGCAGCCAAAGGGACTCCTCAAGGGAGCAGTTCTTC.

The V gene is TRBV6-5, the J gene TRBJ1-1, with D unresolved. Trimming stripped 7 bases from V and 7 bases from J, with 13 bases between. Germline V lookup: CDR1 MNHEY, CDR2 SVGAGI. The CDR3 has 12 amino acids. In nucleotides, the CDR3 is TGTGCCAGCAAGGCGGACCGATATGAAGCTTTCTTT. It translates to CASKADRYEAFF.

The chain uses TRBV4-3 and TRBJ2-7, with D possibly TRBD2 on 6 matching bases. The CDR3 is 12 residues long. The V gene lost 6 bases and the J gene lost 4 bases, with 10 bases spanning the gap. In germline, CDR1 is LGHNA, CDR2 YSLEER. The CDR3 coding sequence is TGCGCCAGCAGTTATGGAGGGTACGAGCAGTACTTC. This gives the protein CASSYGGYEQYF.

The chain joins TRBV5-1 to TRBJ1-6; 7 bases map to TRBD1. CDR1 is SGHRS, CDR2 YFSETQ, per germline. The CDR3 sequence is 14 residues long. V lost 1 base, J lost 9 bases, and 4 bases stayed unmatched. CDR3 amino acids: CASSLKGARSPLHF. In DNA, the CDR3 is TGCGCCAGCAGCTTGAAGGGGGCCCGTTCACCCCTCCACTTT.

The CDR3 DNA reads TGTGCTAGTGGTATGCGGACTGAAGCTTTCTTT. Translation: CASGMRTEAFF. The chain combines TRBV12-5 with TRBJ1-1; D not resolved. This CDR3 region has 11 residues. V was trimmed by 5 bases and J by 5 bases, leaving 6 bases between them. Germline V gene sequence: CDR1 LGHNT, CDR2 FRNRAP.